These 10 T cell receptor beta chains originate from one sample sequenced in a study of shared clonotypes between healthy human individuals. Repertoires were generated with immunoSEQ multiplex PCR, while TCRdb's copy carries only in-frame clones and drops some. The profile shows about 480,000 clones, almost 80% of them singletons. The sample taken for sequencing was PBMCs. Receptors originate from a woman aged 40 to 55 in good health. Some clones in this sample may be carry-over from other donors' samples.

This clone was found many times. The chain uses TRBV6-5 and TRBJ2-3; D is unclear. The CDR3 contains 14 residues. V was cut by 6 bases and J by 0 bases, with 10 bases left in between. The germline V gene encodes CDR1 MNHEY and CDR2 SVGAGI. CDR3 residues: CASSPLKSTDTQYF. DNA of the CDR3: TGTGCCAGCAGCCCCCTTAAAAGCACAGATACGCAGTATTTT.

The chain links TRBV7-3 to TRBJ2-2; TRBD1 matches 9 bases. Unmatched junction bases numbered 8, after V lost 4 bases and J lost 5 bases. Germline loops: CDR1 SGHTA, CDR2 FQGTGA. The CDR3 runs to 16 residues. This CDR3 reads CASSSLPGQGTGELFF. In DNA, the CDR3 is TGTGCCAGCAGCTCCTTACCGGGACAGGGAACCGGGGAGCTGTTTTTT. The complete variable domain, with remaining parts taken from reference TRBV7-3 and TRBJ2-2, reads GAGVSQTPSNKVTEKGKYVELRCDPISGHTALYWYRQSLGQGPEFLIYFQGTGAADDSGLPNDRFFAVRPEGSVSTLKIQRTERGDSAVYLCASSSLPGQGTGELFFGEGSRLTVL.

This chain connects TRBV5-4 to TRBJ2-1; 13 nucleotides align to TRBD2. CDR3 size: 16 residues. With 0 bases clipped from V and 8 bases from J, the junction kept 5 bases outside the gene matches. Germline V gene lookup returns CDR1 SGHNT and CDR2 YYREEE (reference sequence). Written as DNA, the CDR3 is TGTGCCAGCAGCTTGGCGACTAGCGGGAGGAGTGATGAGCAGTTCTTC. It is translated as CASSLATSGRSDEQFF.

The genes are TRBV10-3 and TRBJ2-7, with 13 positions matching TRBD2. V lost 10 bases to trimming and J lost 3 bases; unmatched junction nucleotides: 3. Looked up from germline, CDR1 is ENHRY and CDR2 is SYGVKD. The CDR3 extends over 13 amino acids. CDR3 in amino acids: CATRLAGGYEQYF. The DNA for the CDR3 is TGTGCCACCCGACTAGCGGGAGGCTACGAGCAGTACTTC.

The CDR3 protein is CASSSIDRAHEQYF. In nucleotides, the CDR3 is TGTGCCAGCAGTTCCATCGACAGGGCTCACGAGCAGTACTTC. The chain combines TRBV28 with TRBJ2-7; 7 bases align to TRBD1. Per the germline V gene, CDR1 is MDHEN and CDR2 is SYDVKM. The CDR3 extends over 14 amino acids. J gave up 5 bases and V 4 bases, and 8 bases lay outside the gene matches.

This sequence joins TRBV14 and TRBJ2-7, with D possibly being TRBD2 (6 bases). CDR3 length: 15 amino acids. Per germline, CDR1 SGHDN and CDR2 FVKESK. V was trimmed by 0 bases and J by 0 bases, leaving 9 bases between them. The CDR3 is CASSQDPGSSYEQYF. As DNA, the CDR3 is TGTGCCAGCAGCCAAGATCCCGGGAGCTCCTACGAGCAGTACTTC.

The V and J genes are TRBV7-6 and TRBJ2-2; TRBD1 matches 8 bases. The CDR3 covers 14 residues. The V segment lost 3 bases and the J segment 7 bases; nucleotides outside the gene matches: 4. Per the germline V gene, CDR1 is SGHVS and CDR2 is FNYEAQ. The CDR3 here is CASSLTGAGGELFF. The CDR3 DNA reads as TGTGCCAGCAGCTTGACAGGGGCTGGCGGGGAGCTGTTTTTT.

CDR3 protein: CASSSQGGQGYEQYF. The CDR3 DNA follows: TGTGCCAGTAGCTCCCAGGGGGGACAGGGTTACGAGCAGTACTTC. V usage is TRBV19 and J usage is TRBJ2-7; 9 bases map to TRBD1. The germline V gene encodes CDR1 LNHDA and CDR2 SQIVND (reference sequence). V was pared by 6 bases and J by 4 bases, with 10 bases of the junction left unmatched. The CDR3 is 15 residues long.

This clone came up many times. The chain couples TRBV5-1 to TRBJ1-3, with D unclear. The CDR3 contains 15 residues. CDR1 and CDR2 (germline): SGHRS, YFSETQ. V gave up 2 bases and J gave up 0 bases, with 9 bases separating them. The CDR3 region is CASSLDGNSGNTIYF. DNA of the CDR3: TGCGCCAGCAGCTTAGACGGAAACTCTGGAAACACCATATATTTT. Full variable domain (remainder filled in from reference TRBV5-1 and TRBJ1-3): KAGVTQTPRYLIKTRGQQVTLSCSPISGHRSVSWYQQTPGQGLQFLFEYFSETQRNKGNFPGRFSGRQFSNSRSEMNVSTLELGDSALYLCASSLDGNSGNTIYFGEGSWLTVV.

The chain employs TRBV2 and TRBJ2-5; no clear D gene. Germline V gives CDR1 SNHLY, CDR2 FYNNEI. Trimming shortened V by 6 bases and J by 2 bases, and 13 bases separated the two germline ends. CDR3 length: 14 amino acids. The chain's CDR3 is CASSGSRIQETQYF. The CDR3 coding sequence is TGTGCCAGCAGCGGATCGAGGATACAAGAGACCCAGTACTTC.